The text below deals with one T cell receptor (beta chain). TCRdb keeps only in-frame clones here, not all; method: immunoSEQ multiplex PCR. This table has 65,000 to 95,000 clones, roughly 87% appearing once. The sample originates from a study of OX40 agonist ivuxolimab in advanced cancers. Overall study context: Males comprised roughly four fifths of the group, whose mean age was 60 years (range roughly 20 to 90).

The sequences come from CD4+ or CD8+ T cells sorted from blood, collected in a trial of the OX40 agonist ivuxolimab. The receptor was isolated from an adult with an advanced solid tumor such as melanoma, head and neck, liver or kidney cancer.

This CDR3 is CASSKGGGTRFSGNTIYF. CDR3 in DNA: TGTGCCAGCAGCAAAGGGGGTGGCACCCGTTTCTCTGGAAACACCATATATTTT. The genes are TRBV9 and TRBJ1-3, with D possibly matching TRBD1 (6 bases). The CDR3 spans 18 residues. The V end lost 4 bases, the J end lost 0 bases, and 20 bases lay between the germline ends. Germline V CDR1 and CDR2: SGDLS, YYNGEE.